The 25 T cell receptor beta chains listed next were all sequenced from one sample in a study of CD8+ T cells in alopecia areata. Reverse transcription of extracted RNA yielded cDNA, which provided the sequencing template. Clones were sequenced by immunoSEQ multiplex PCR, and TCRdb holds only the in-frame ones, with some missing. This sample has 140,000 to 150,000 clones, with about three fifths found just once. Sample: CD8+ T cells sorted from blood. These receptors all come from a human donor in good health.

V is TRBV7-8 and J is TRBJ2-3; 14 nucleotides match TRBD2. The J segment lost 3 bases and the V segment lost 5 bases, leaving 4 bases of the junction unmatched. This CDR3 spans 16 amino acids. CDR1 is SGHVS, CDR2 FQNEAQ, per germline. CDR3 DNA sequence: TGTGCCAGCAGCCCGCGACTAGCGGGAGGGACAGATACGCAGTATTTT. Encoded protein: CASSPRLAGGTDTQYF. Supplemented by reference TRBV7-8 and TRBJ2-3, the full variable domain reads GAGVSQSPRYKVAKRGQDVALRCDPISGHVSLFWYQQALGQGPEFLTYFQNEAQLDKSGLPSDRFFAERPEGSVSTLKIQRTQQEDSAVYLCASSPRLAGGTDTQYFGPGTRLTVL.

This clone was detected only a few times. The CDR3 loop is CASSPRDGSYEQYF. As DNA, the CDR3 is TGTGCCAGCAGTCCCCGGGACGGATCCTACGAGCAGTACTTC. The rearrangement uses TRBV6-1 and TRBJ2-7; D may correspond to TRBD1 or TRBD2 (5 bases each). Per the germline V gene, CDR1 is MNHNS and CDR2 is SASEGT. Trimming stripped 5 bases from V and 1 base from J, with 12 bases between. The CDR3 is made up of 14 amino acids.

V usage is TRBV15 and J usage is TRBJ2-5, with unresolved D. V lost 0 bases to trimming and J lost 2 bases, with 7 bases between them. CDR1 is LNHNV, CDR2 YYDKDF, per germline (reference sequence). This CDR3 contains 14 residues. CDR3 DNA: TGTGCCACCAGCAGAGAGGCGGATCAAGAGACCCAGTACTTC. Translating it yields CATSREADQETQYF.

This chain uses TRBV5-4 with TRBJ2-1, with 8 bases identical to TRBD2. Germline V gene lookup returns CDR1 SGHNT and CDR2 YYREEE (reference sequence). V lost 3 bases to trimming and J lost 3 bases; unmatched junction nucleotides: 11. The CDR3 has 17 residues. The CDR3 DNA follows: TGTGCCAGCAGCTGGCGTGTGCTGGGACTAGGCTACAATGAGCAGTTCTTC. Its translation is CASSWRVLGLGYNEQFF.

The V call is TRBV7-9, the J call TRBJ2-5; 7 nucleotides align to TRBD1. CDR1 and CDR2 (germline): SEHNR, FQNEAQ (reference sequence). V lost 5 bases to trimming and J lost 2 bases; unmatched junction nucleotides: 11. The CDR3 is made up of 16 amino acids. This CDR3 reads CASSGGVGTEQETQYF. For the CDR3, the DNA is TGTGCCAGCAGCGGTGGTGTGGGGACAGAACAAGAGACCCAGTACTTC.

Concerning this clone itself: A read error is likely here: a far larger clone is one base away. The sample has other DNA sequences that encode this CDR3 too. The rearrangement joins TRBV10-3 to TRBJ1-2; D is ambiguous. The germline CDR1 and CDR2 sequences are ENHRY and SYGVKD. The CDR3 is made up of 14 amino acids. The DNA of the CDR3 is TGTGCCAGCAGTGAGTCGAGCGATGTATATGGCTACACCTTC. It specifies CASSESSDVYGYTF.

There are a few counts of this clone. CDR3 bases: TGCAGCGTTCGACCAGCGGGAGGGAGGAATGAGCAGTTCTTC. Its translation: CSVRPAGGRNEQFF. V is TRBV29-1 and J is TRBJ2-1; 10 bases are a match to TRBD2. CDR3 size: 14 residues. CDR1 and CDR2 (germline): SQVTM, ANQGSEA. J lost 7 bases, V lost 5 bases, and 8 bases had no gene match.

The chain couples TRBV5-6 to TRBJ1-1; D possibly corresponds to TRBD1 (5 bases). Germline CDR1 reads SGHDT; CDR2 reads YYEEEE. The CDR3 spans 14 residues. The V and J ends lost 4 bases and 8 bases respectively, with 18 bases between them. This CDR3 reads CASSHSFRDGEAFF. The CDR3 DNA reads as TGTGCCAGCAGCCACAGTTTCCGGGACGGCGAAGCTTTCTTT.

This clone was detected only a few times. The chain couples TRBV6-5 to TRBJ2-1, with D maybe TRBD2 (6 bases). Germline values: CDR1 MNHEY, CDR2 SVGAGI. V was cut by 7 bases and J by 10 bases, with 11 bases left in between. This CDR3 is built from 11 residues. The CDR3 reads CASNEGGEQFF. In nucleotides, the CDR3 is TGTGCCAGCAACGAGGGAGGCGAGCAGTTCTTC.

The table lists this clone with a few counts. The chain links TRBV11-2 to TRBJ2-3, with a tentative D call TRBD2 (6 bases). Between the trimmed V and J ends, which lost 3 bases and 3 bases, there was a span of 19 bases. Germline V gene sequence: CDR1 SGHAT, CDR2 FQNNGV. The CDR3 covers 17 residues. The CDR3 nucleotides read TGTGCCAGCAGCTTTTCGTCGACGGGAGTCGGGACAGATACGCAGTATTTT. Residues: CASSFSSTGVGTDTQYF.

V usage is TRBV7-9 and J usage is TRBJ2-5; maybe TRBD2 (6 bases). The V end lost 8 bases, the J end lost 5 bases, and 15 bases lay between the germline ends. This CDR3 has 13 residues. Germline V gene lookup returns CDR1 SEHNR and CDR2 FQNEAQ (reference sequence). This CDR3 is CASGGGPGETQYF. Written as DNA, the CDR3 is TGTGCCAGCGGCGGAGGGCCCGGTGAGACCCAGTACTTC.

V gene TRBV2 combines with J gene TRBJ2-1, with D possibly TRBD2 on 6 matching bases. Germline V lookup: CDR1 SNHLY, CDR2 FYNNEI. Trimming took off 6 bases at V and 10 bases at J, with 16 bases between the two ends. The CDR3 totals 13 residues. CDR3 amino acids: CASRHSGLYEQFF. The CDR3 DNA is TGTGCCAGCAGACATTCGGGACTTTACGAGCAGTTCTTC.

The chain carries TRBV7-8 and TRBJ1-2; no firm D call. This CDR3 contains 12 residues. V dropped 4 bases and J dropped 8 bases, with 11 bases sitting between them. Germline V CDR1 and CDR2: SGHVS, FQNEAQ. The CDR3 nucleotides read TGTGCCAGCAGCTCCTCGGGAAGAGGCTACACCTTC. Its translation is CASSSSGRGYTF.

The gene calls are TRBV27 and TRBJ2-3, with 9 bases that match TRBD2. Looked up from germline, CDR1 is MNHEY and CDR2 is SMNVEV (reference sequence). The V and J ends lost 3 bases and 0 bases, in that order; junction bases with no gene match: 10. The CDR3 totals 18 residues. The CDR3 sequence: CASSLVSWLAGSTDTQYF. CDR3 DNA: TGTGCCAGCAGTTTGGTTTCGTGGCTAGCGGGAAGCACAGATACGCAGTATTTT.

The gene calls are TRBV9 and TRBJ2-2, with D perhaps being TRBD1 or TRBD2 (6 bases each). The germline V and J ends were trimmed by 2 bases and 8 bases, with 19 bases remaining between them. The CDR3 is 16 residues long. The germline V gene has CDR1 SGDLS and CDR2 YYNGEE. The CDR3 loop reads CASSVWGAAGGGELFF. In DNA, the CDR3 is TGTGCCAGCAGCGTCTGGGGGGCCGCGGGCGGTGGGGAGCTGTTTTTT.

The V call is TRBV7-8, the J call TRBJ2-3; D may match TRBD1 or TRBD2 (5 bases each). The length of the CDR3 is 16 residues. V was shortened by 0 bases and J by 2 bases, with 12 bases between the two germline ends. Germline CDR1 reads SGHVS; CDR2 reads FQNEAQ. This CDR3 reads CASSLAHGAITDTQYF. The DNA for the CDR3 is TGTGCCAGCAGCTTAGCGCACGGGGCCATCACAGATACGCAGTATTTT.

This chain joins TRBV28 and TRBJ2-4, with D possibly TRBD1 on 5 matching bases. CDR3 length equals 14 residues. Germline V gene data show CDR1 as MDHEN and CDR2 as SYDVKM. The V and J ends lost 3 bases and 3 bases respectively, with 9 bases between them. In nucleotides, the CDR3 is TGTGCCAGCAGTTTTGATAGGGGCAAAAACATTCAGTACTTC. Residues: CASSFDRGKNIQYF.

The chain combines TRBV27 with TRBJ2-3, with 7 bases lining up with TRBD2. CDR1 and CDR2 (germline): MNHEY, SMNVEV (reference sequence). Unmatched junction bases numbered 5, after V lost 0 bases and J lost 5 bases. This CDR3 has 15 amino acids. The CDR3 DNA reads TGTGCCAGCAGTTTATCGTACGGGAGGCGAGATACGCAGTATTTT. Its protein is CASSLSYGRRDTQYF.

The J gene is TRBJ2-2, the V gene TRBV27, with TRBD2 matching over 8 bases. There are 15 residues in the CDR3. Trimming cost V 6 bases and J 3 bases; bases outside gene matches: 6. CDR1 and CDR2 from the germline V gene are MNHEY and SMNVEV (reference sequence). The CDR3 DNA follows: TGTGCCAGCAGAAGGGCTAGCGGGTACACCGGGGAGCTGTTTTTT. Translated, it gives CASRRASGYTGELFF.

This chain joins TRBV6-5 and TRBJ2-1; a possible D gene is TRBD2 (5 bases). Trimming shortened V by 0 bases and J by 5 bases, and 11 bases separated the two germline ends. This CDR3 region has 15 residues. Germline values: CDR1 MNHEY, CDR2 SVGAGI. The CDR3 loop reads CASSYSIGSDNEQFF. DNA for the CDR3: TGTGCCAGCAGTTACTCGATTGGGAGCGACAATGAGCAGTTCTTC.

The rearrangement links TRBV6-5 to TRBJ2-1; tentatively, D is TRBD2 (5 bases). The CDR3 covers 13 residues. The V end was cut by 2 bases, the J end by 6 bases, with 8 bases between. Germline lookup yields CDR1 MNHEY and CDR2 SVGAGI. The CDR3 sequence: CASSYGLANEQFF. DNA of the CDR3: TGTGCCAGCAGTTACGGGCTAGCCAATGAGCAGTTCTTC.

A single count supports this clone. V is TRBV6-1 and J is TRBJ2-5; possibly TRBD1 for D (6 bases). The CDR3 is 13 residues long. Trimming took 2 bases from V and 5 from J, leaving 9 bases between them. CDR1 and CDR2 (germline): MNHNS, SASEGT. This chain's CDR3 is CASSEFQGETQYF. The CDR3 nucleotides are TGTGCCAGCAGTGAATTTCAGGGGGAGACCCAGTACTTC.

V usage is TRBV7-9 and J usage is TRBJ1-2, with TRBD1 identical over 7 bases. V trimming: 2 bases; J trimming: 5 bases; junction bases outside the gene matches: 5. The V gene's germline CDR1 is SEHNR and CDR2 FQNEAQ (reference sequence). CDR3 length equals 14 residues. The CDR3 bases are TGTGCCAGCAGCTTACAGGGGGATCGTTATGGCTACACCTTC. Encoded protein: CASSLQGDRYGYTF.

In DNA, the CDR3 is TGCAGCGTCGGGACAGAAATCTACGAGCAGTACTTC. Protein sequence: CSVGTEIYEQYF. The rearrangement joins TRBV29-1 to TRBJ2-7; 7 bases match TRBD1. Trimming at V came to 6 bases and at J to 3 bases, leaving 5 bases not matched to a gene. Germline CDR1 and CDR2: SQVTM and ANQGSEA. This CDR3 spans 12 amino acids.

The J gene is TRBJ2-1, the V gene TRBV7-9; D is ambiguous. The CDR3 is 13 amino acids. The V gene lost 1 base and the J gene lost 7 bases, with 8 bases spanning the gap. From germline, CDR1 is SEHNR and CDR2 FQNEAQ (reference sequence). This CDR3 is CASSLVYENEQFF. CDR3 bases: TGTGCCAGCAGCTTAGTTTATGAGAATGAGCAGTTCTTC.